These T cell receptor beta chains were read from a single sample in a study of CD8+CD57+ T cells in acquired aplastic anemia. TCRdb recomputed calls from the reads with MiXCR, one row per CDR3 protein. This sample has 200,000 to 250,000 distinct CDR3 sequences, with around 60% found just once. The sample taken for sequencing was sorted CD4+, CD8+, or CD8+CD57+ T cells (not recorded which) from PBMCs. Receptors were obtained from a human donor in good health. Both conserved end residues are part of each CDR3. D genes are given only for firm matches. A row's size may be missing; if present it is once, few, many or a size class.

j_call: TRBJ1-1
v_call: TRBV14
d_call: -
cdr3_length: 15
clone_size: -
cdr3_nt: TGTGCCAGCAGCCAAGATTGGGGGTGGGACACTGAAGCTTTCTTT
cdr3_aa: CASSQDWGWDTEAFF

j_call: TRBJ2-1
v_call: TRBV27
d_call: TRBD2
cdr3_length: 16
clone_size: many
cdr3_nt: TGTGCCAGCAGTTTAAGCGGGGGGGACTTCTACAATGAGCAGTTCTTC
cdr3_aa: CASSLSGGDFYNEQFF

j_call: TRBJ2-1
v_call: TRBV29-1
d_call: -
cdr3_length: 11
clone_size: once
cdr3_nt: TGCAGCGTTAATTCCGGCCATGAGCAGTTCTTC
cdr3_aa: CSVNSGHEQFF

j_call: TRBJ1-4
v_call: TRBV7-2
d_call: -
cdr3_length: 17
clone_size: -
cdr3_nt: TGTGCCAGCAGCTTAGAGGCGTTGCGGAGGGCTAATGAAAAACTGTTTTTT
cdr3_aa: CASSLEALRRANEKLFF

j_call: TRBJ2-7
v_call: TRBV14
d_call: -
cdr3_length: 14
clone_size: many
cdr3_nt: TGTGCCAGCAGCCAACGGGCAGGGTTGGACGAGCAGTACTTC
cdr3_aa: CASSQRAGLDEQYF

j_call: TRBJ2-5
v_call: TRBV15
d_call: -
cdr3_length: 16
clone_size: -
cdr3_nt: TGTGCCACCAGCAGAACCCGGGGACTGAGCCAAGAGACCCAGTACTTC
cdr3_aa: CATSRTRGLSQETQYF

j_call: TRBJ2-5
v_call: TRBV6-2/TRBV6-3
d_call: -
cdr3_length: 13
clone_size: many
cdr3_nt: TGTGCCAGCAGTACTCAGGGGCGAGAGACCCAGTACTTC
cdr3_aa: CASSTQGRETQYF

j_call: TRBJ1-1
v_call: TRBV24-1
d_call: -
cdr3_length: 15
clone_size: -
cdr3_nt: TGTGCCATTGTGGGACGGTGGGTAATGGACACTGAAGCTTTCTTT
cdr3_aa: CAIVGRWVMDTEAFF

j_call: TRBJ2-3
v_call: TRBV10-1
d_call: TRBD2
cdr3_length: 18
clone_size: -
cdr3_nt: TGCGCCAGCAGTGGGACTAAGGGACTAGCGAAGGGTGCAGATACGCAGTATTTT
cdr3_aa: CASSGTKGLAKGADTQYF

j_call: TRBJ2-5
v_call: TRBV14
d_call: TRBD1
cdr3_length: 15
clone_size: -
cdr3_nt: TGTGCCAGCAGCCAGACAGGGGGCGCGGGGGAGACCCAGTACTTC
cdr3_aa: CASSQTGGAGETQYF

j_call: TRBJ1-1
v_call: TRBV4-2
d_call: -
cdr3_length: 15
clone_size: many
cdr3_nt: TGTGCCAGCAGCCCTGGTCGAGGGCAGGGCACTGAAGCTTTCTTT
cdr3_aa: CASSPGRGQGTEAFF

j_call: TRBJ1-2
v_call: TRBV7-3
d_call: -
cdr3_length: 15
clone_size: -
cdr3_nt: TGTGCCAGCAGCTTAGGGGGATCGATCGGTTATGGCTACACCTTC
cdr3_aa: CASSLGGSIGYGYTF

j_call: TRBJ1-4
v_call: TRBV27
d_call: -
cdr3_length: 12
clone_size: few
cdr3_nt: TGTGCCAGTAGTACAGGGTTGGGAAAACTATTTTTT
cdr3_aa: CASSTGLGKLFF

j_call: TRBJ1-1
v_call: TRBV7-9
d_call: -
cdr3_length: 12
clone_size: -
cdr3_nt: TGTGCCAGCAGCAGGGTGAACACTGAAGCTTTCTTT
cdr3_aa: CASSRVNTEAFF

j_call: TRBJ1-2
v_call: TRBV24-1
d_call: TRBD1
cdr3_length: 12
clone_size: -
cdr3_nt: TGTGCCACCAGTGAGGACAGGGATGGCTACACCTTC
cdr3_aa: CATSEDRDGYTF

j_call: TRBJ2-1
v_call: TRBV9
d_call: TRBD2
cdr3_length: 14
clone_size: -
cdr3_nt: TGTGCCAGCAGCTCCGGACTAGGTTACAATGAGCAGTTCTTC
cdr3_aa: CASSSGLGYNEQFF

j_call: TRBJ2-7
v_call: TRBV2
d_call: -
cdr3_length: 14
clone_size: -
cdr3_nt: TGTGCCAGCACCAAGGACGGAAGCTCCTACGAGCAGTACTTC
cdr3_aa: CASTKDGSSYEQYF

j_call: TRBJ1-2
v_call: TRBV10-3
d_call: TRBD1
cdr3_length: 14
clone_size: -
cdr3_nt: TGTGCCATCAGTGAGTTGACAGGGAACTATGGCTACACCTTC
cdr3_aa: CAISELTGNYGYTF

j_call: TRBJ2-1
v_call: TRBV4-3
d_call: TRBD2
cdr3_length: 15
clone_size: many
cdr3_nt: TGCGCCAGCAGCCAAGATGGACTAGCGGGGAAGGAGCAGTTCTTC
cdr3_aa: CASSQDGLAGKEQFF

j_call: TRBJ1-2
v_call: TRBV14
d_call: -
cdr3_length: 16
clone_size: -
cdr3_nt: TGTGCCAGCAGCCAAGCGCAGGGACCTCCTAACTATGGCTACACCTTC
cdr3_aa: CASSQAQGPPNYGYTF

j_call: TRBJ2-2
v_call: TRBV20-1
d_call: -
cdr3_length: 14
clone_size: -
cdr3_nt: TGCAGTGCTAGAGACGGCAGGGGAGAAGGGGAGCTGTTTTTT
cdr3_aa: CSARDGRGEGELFF

j_call: TRBJ2-7
v_call: TRBV15
d_call: TRBD1
cdr3_length: 16
clone_size: many
cdr3_nt: TGTGCCACCAGCAGTTCCATCGGGACAGGAAACTACGAGCAGTACTTC
cdr3_aa: CATSSSIGTGNYEQYF

j_call: TRBJ2-7
v_call: TRBV15
d_call: TRBD1
cdr3_length: 16
clone_size: -
cdr3_nt: TGTGCCACCAGCAGCCAAGTAGGGACAGCCTCCTACGAGCAGTACTTC
cdr3_aa: CATSSQVGTASYEQYF

j_call: TRBJ2-7
v_call: TRBV20-1
d_call: -
cdr3_length: 13
clone_size: -
cdr3_nt: TGCAGTGCTACCGTTACGCAGGGTGGCGAGCAGTACTTC
cdr3_aa: CSATVTQGGEQYF

j_call: TRBJ2-5
v_call: TRBV10-1
d_call: TRBD1
cdr3_length: 15
clone_size: -
cdr3_nt: TGCGCCAGCAGTGAGGGGACAGGGGGCTCGGAGACCCAGTACTTC
cdr3_aa: CASSEGTGGSETQYF

j_call: TRBJ2-2
v_call: TRBV19
d_call: -
cdr3_length: 15
clone_size: -
cdr3_nt: TGTGCCAGTAGTATCCGGGGACTTAACACCGGGGAGCTGTTTTTT
cdr3_aa: CASSIRGLNTGELFF

j_call: TRBJ2-7
v_call: TRBV15
d_call: TRBD2
cdr3_length: 16
clone_size: -
cdr3_nt: TGTGCCACCAGCAGAGTCAGGGCTAGCGGGCCCTACGAGCAGTACTTC
cdr3_aa: CATSRVRASGPYEQYF

j_call: TRBJ1-2
v_call: TRBV7-9
d_call: -
cdr3_length: 17
clone_size: -
cdr3_nt: TGTGCCAGCAGCTCTAAAACGGGCTTGCGCCCCTACAATGGCTACACCTTC
cdr3_aa: CASSSKTGLRPYNGYTF

j_call: TRBJ2-7
v_call: TRBV7-3
d_call: TRBD2
cdr3_length: 15
clone_size: -
cdr3_nt: TGTGCCAGCAGCCTCGACCGGACTAGTAACTACGAGCAGTACTTC
cdr3_aa: CASSLDRTSNYEQYF

j_call: TRBJ2-7
v_call: TRBV6-4
d_call: -
cdr3_length: 12
clone_size: many
cdr3_nt: TGTGCCAGCAGTGACTCGTGGGGCGAGCAGTACTTC
cdr3_aa: CASSDSWGEQYF

j_call: TRBJ1-1
v_call: TRBV5-4
d_call: -
cdr3_length: 15
clone_size: -
cdr3_nt: TGTGCCAGCAGCCTCGGGACTCGAATGAACACTGAAGCTTTCTTT
cdr3_aa: CASSLGTRMNTEAFF

j_call: TRBJ2-7
v_call: TRBV24-1
d_call: -
cdr3_length: 12
clone_size: few
cdr3_nt: TGTGCCACGCAACAGGGGAGGGGCGAGCAGTACTTC
cdr3_aa: CATQQGRGEQYF

j_call: TRBJ1-1
v_call: TRBV6-4
d_call: -
cdr3_length: 11
clone_size: many
cdr3_nt: TGTGCCAGCAGATCAAACACTGAAGCTTTCTTT
cdr3_aa: CASRSNTEAFF

j_call: TRBJ1-2
v_call: TRBV7-8
d_call: TRBD1
cdr3_length: 19
clone_size: few
cdr3_nt: TGTGCCAGCAGCTTAGCGCTAACTGGACAGGTCATGAGGGACTATGGCTACACCTTC
cdr3_aa: CASSLALTGQVMRDYGYTF

j_call: TRBJ2-3
v_call: TRBV12-3/TRBV12-4
d_call: TRBD2
cdr3_length: 14
clone_size: -
cdr3_nt: TGTGCCAGCAGCCCCGGTGGGACTAGCCGCGCGCAGTATTTT
cdr3_aa: CASSPGGTSRAQYF

j_call: TRBJ2-2
v_call: TRBV7-3
d_call: -
cdr3_length: 16
clone_size: once
cdr3_nt: TGTGCCAGCAGCTTAGGTCGGCCGGGGTCAACCGGGGAGCTGTTTTTT
cdr3_aa: CASSLGRPGSTGELFF

j_call: TRBJ2-7
v_call: TRBV7-8
d_call: -
cdr3_length: 16
clone_size: -
cdr3_nt: TGTGCCAGCAGCTTAGCGTCCCGGGGTACCCTTTCCGAGCAGTACTTC
cdr3_aa: CASSLASRGTLSEQYF

j_call: TRBJ2-7
v_call: TRBV29-1
d_call: -
cdr3_length: 11
clone_size: -
cdr3_nt: TGCAGTAGTACCTTGAGGGACGAGCAGTACTTC
cdr3_aa: CSSTLRDEQYF

j_call: TRBJ2-7
v_call: TRBV5-6
d_call: TRBD1
cdr3_length: 15
clone_size: many
cdr3_nt: TGTGCCAGCAGCCTGAAAACAGGACAGGCCAACGAGCAGTACTTC
cdr3_aa: CASSLKTGQANEQYF

j_call: TRBJ1-5
v_call: TRBV6-1
d_call: -
cdr3_length: 22
clone_size: -
cdr3_nt: TGTGCCAGCAGTGTTAGTCCGACTTACACCCGCAGTCGGCCCGCTGGCAATCAGCCCCAGCATTTT
cdr3_aa: CASSVSPTYTRSRPAGNQPQHF

j_call: TRBJ2-5
v_call: TRBV5-1
d_call: -
cdr3_length: 14
clone_size: -
cdr3_nt: TGCGCCAGCAAGCAGGGGAGCAACCAAGAGACCCAGTACTTC
cdr3_aa: CASKQGSNQETQYF

j_call: TRBJ1-3
v_call: TRBV7-2
d_call: -
cdr3_length: 14
clone_size: once
cdr3_nt: TGTGCCAGCAGCTTACTTCTCTCTGGAAACACCATATATTTT
cdr3_aa: CASSLLLSGNTIYF

j_call: TRBJ2-1
v_call: TRBV7-3
d_call: TRBD2
cdr3_length: 17
clone_size: -
cdr3_nt: TGTGCCAGCAGCTTAGGCCCCGGACTAGCGGGAGTGTATGAGCAGTTCTTC
cdr3_aa: CASSLGPGLAGVYEQFF

j_call: TRBJ1-1
v_call: TRBV7-8
d_call: TRBD1
cdr3_length: 18
clone_size: many
cdr3_nt: TGTGCCAGCAGCCATCCAGGGGGGGGACAGTTTATGAACACTGAAGCTTTCTTT
cdr3_aa: CASSHPGGGQFMNTEAFF

j_call: TRBJ2-7
v_call: TRBV20-1
d_call: TRBD2
cdr3_length: 11
clone_size: -
cdr3_nt: TGCAGTTACTCGGGAGGGGTCGAGCAGTACTTC
cdr3_aa: CSYSGGVEQYF

j_call: TRBJ2-7
v_call: TRBV29-1
d_call: -
cdr3_length: 13
clone_size: -
cdr3_nt: TGCAGCGTTGAGAACAGGAAAGGGTACGAGCAGTACTTC
cdr3_aa: CSVENRKGYEQYF

j_call: TRBJ2-7
v_call: TRBV7-8
d_call: -
cdr3_length: 14
clone_size: -
cdr3_nt: TGTGCCAGCAGCCCAGAGGGGGGGGCGGGGGAGCAGTACTTC
cdr3_aa: CASSPEGGAGEQYF

j_call: TRBJ1-1
v_call: TRBV7-9
d_call: -
cdr3_length: 11
clone_size: once
cdr3_nt: TGTGCCAGCAGCCTCAGGGTTGAAGCTTCCTTT
cdr3_aa: CASSLRVEASF

j_call: TRBJ2-2
v_call: TRBV7-3
d_call: -
cdr3_length: 15
clone_size: -
cdr3_nt: TGTGCCAGCAGCTTAGCAGGGCGAGGGGCCGGGGAGCTGTTTTTT
cdr3_aa: CASSLAGRGAGELFF

j_call: TRBJ2-3
v_call: TRBV7-9
d_call: -
cdr3_length: 15
clone_size: -
cdr3_nt: TGTGCCAGCAGCCCACCGGGGGGCAGCACAGATACGCAGTATTTT
cdr3_aa: CASSPPGGSTDTQYF

j_call: TRBJ1-4
v_call: TRBV6-4
d_call: TRBD1
cdr3_length: 14
clone_size: once
cdr3_nt: TGTGCCAGCAGTGACGGGACAGGGGGTGAAAAACTGTTTTTT
cdr3_aa: CASSDGTGGEKLFF

j_call: TRBJ2-7
v_call: TRBV28
d_call: -
cdr3_length: 11
clone_size: many
cdr3_nt: TGTGCCAGCAGTGCGAGGTCCGAGCAGTACTTC
cdr3_aa: CASSARSEQYF

j_call: TRBJ1-1
v_call: TRBV7-8
d_call: TRBD1
cdr3_length: 15
clone_size: many
cdr3_nt: TGTGCCGGCAGCTTAGTCTGGACAGGGCACACTGAAGCTTTCTTT
cdr3_aa: CAGSLVWTGHTEAFF

j_call: TRBJ2-1
v_call: TRBV10-3
d_call: TRBD2
cdr3_length: 20
clone_size: -
cdr3_nt: TGTGCCATCAGCGAACTAGCGGGGGGAATCCCCCAATACTCCTACAATGAGCAGTTCTTC
cdr3_aa: CAISELAGGIPQYSYNEQFF

j_call: TRBJ2-3
v_call: TRBV2
d_call: TRBD2
cdr3_length: 14
clone_size: -
cdr3_nt: TGTGCCACGACCGGCGGGAGGGTGTCAGATACGCAGTATTTT
cdr3_aa: CATTGGRVSDTQYF

j_call: TRBJ2-7
v_call: TRBV11-1
d_call: -
cdr3_length: 15
clone_size: -
cdr3_nt: TGTGCCAGCAGCTTACTCCGGGACGTTGACTACGAGCAGTACTTC
cdr3_aa: CASSLLRDVDYEQYF

j_call: TRBJ1-4
v_call: TRBV15
d_call: -
cdr3_length: 13
clone_size: -
cdr3_nt: TGTGCCACCAGCAGGGCAACTAATGAAAAACTGTTTTTT
cdr3_aa: CATSRATNEKLFF